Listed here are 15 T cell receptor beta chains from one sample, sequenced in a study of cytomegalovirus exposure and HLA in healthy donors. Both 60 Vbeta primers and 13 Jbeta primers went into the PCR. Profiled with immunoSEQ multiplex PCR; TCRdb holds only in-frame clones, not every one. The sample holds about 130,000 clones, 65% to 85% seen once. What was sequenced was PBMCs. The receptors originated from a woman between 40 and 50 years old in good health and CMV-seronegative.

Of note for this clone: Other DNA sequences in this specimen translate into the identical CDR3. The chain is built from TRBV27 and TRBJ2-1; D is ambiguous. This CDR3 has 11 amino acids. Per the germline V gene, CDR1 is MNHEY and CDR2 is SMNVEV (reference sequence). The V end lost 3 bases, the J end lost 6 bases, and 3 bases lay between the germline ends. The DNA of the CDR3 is TGTGCCAGCAGTTTTCGCAATGAGCAGTTCTTC. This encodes CASSFRNEQFF.

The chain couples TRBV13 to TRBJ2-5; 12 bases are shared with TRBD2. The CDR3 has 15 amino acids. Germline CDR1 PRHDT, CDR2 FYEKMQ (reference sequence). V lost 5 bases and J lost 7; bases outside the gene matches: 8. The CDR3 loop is CASSLGLAGLATQYF. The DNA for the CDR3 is TGTGCCAGCAGCCTCGGACTAGCGGGGTTGGCGACCCAGTACTTC. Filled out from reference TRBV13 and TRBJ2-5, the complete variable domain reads AAGVIQSPRHLIKEKRETATLKCYPIPRHDTVYWYQQGPGQDPQFLISFYEKMQSDKGSIPDRFSAQQFSDYHSELNMSSLELGDSALYFCASSLGLAGLATQYFGPGTRLLVL.

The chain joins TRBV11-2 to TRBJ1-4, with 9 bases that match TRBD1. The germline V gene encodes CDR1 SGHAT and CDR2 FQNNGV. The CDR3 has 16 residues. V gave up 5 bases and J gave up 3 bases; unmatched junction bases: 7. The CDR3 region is CASSPDRGDPNEKLFF. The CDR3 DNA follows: TGTGCCAGCAGCCCAGACAGGGGGGATCCTAATGAAAAACTGTTTTTT.

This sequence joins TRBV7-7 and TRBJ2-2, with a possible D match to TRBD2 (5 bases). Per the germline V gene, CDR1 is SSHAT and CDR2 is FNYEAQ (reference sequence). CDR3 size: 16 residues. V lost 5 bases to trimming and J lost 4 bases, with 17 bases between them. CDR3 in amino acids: CASSLVGGPSTGELFF. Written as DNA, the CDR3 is TGTGCCAGCAGCCTAGTCGGAGGCCCCAGCACCGGGGAGCTGTTTTTT.

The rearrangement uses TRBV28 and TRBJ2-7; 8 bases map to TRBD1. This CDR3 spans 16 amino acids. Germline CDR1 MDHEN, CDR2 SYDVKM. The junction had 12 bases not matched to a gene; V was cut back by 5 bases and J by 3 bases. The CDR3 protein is CASSGAGGAPNYEQYF. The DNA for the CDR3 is TGTGCCAGCAGTGGGGCAGGGGGCGCACCCAACTACGAGCAGTACTTC.

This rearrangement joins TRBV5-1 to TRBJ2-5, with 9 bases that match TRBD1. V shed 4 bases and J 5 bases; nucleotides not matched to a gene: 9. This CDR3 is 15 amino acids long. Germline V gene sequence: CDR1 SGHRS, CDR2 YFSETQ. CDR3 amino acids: CASSPQTGGAETQYF. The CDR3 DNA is TGCGCCAGCAGCCCCCAAACAGGGGGCGCGGAGACCCAGTACTTC.

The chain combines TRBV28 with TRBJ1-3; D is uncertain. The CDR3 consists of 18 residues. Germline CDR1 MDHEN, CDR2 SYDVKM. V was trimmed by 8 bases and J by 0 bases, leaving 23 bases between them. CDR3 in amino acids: CASYPPGGRALSGNTIYF. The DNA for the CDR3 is TGTGCCAGCTATCCCCCCGGAGGGAGGGCCCTCTCTGGAAACACCATATATTTT.

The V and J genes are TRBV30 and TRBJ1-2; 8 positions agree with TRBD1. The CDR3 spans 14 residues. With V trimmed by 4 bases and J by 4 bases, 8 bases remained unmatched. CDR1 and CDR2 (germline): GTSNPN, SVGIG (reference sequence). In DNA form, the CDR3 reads TGTGCCTGGACCTCAGGGGGCTCGTCCTATGGCTACACCTTC. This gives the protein CAWTSGGSSYGYTF.

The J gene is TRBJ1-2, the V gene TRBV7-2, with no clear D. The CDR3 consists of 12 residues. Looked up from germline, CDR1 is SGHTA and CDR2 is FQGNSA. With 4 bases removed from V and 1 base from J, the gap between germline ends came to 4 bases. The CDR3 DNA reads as TGTGCCAGCAGCTCCAATAACTATGGCTACACCTTC. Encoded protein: CASSSNNYGYTF.

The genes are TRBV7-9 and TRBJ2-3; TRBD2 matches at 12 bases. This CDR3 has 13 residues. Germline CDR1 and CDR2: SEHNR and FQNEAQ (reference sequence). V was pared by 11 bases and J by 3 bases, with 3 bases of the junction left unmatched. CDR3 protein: CAGGTSGTDTQYF. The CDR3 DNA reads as TGTGCCGGAGGGACTAGCGGGACAGATACGCAGTATTTT.

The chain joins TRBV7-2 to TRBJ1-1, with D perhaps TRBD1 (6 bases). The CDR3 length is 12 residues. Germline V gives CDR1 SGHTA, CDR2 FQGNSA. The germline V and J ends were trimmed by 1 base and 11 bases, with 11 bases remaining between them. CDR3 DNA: TGTGCCAGCAGCTTAGTCCCAGGGGCGGCTTTCTTT. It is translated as CASSLVPGAAFF.

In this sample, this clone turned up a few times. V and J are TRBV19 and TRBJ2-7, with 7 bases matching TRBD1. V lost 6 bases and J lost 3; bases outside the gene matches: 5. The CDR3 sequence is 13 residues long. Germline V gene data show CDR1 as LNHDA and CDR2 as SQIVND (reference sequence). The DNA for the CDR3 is TGTGCCAGTAGCAGACAGGGAAGCTACGAGCAGTACTTC. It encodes CASSRQGSYEQYF.

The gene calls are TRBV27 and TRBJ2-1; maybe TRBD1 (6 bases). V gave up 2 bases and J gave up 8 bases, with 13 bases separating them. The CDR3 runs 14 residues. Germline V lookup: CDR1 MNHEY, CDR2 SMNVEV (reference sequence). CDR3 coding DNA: TGTGCCAGCAGTTTAGGGGGCACCCTCTATGAGCAGTTCTTC. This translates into CASSLGGTLYEQFF.

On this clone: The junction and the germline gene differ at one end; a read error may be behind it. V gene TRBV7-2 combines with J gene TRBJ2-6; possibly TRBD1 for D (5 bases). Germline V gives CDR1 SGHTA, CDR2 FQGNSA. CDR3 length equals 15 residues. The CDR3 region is CASSLDSSGANGLTF. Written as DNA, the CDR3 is TGTGCCAGCAGCCTAGACAGCTCTGGGGCCAACGGCCTGACTTTC.

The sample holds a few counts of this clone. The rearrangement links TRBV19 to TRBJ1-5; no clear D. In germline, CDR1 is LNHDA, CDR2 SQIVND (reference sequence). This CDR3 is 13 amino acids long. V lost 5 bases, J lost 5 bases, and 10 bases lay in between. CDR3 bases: TGTGCCAGTAGTCTGGTGGGCGATCAGCCCCAGCATTTT. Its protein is CASSLVGDQPQHF.